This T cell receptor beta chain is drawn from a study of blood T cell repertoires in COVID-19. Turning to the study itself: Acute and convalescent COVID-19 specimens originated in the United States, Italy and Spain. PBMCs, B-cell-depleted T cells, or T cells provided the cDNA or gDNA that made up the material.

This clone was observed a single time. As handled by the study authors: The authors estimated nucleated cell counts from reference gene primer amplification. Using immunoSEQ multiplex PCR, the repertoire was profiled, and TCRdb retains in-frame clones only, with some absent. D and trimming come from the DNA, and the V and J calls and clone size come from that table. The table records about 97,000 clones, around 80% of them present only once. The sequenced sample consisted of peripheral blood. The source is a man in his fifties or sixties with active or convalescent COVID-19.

The CDR3: CASRPTENEKLFF. The DNA for the CDR3 is TGTGCCAGCAGACCAACGGAGAATGAAAAACTGTTTTTT. The chain employs TRBV12-3 or TRBV12-4 and TRBJ1-4; D ambiguous. V was clipped by 6 bases and J by 5 bases, with 10 bases between them. The CDR3 sequence is 13 residues long.